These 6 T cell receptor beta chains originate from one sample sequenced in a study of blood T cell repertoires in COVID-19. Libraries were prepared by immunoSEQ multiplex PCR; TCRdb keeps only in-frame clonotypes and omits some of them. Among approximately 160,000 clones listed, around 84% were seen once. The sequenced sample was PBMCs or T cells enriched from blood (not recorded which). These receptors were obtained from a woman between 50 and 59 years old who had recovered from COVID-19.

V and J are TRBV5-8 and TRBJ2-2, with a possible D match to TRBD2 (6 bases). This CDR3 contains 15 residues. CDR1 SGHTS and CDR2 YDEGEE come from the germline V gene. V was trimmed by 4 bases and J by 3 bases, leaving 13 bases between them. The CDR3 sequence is CASSRRGQDTGELFF. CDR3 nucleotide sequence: TGTGCCAGCAGCCGGAGGGGCCAGGACACCGGGGAGCTGTTTTTT.

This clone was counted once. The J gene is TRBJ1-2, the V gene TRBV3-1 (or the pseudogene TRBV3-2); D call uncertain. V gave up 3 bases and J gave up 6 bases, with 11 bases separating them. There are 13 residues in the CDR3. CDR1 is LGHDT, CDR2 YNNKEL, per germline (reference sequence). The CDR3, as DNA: TGTGCCAGCAGCCACTCAGAACCCCATGGCTACACCTTC. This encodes CASSHSEPHGYTF.

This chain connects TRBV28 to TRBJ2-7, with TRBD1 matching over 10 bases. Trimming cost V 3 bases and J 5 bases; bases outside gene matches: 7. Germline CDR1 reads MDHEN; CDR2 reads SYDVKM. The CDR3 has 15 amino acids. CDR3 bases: TGTGCCAGCAGTTTTCCGGGACAGGGGTACGACGAGCAGTACTTC. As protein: CASSFPGQGYDEQYF.

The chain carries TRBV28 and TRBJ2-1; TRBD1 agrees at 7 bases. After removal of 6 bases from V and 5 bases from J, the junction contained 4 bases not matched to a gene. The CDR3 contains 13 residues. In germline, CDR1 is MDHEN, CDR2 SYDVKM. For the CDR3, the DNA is TGTGCCAGCAGACCAGGGGGTAACAATGAGCAGTTCTTC. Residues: CASRPGGNNEQFF.

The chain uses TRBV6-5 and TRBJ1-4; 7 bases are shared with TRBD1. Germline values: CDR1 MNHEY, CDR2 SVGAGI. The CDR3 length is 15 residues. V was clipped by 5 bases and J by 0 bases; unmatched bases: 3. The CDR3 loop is CASSHGQATNEKLFF. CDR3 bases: TGTGCCAGCAGTCACGGACAGGCAACTAATGAAAAACTGTTTTTT.

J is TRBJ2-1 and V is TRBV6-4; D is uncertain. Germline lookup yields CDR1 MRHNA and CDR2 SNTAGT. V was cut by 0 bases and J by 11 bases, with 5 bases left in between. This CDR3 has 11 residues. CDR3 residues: CASSDSQKQFF. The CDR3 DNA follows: TGTGCCAGCAGTGACTCCCAGAAGCAGTTCTTC.